A single sample gave rise to the 29 T cell receptor beta chains below, sequenced in a study of CD8 T cells in ankylosing spondylitis. From the 5' RACE reads, TCRdb called clonotypes with MiXCR, one entry per CDR3 protein. The data hold about 92,000 distinct CDR3 sequences, with roughly 9.6% observed a single time. The sequenced sample was blood, either unsorted or a sorted T cell fraction (not recorded which). These receptor sequences come from a male donor with ankylosing spondylitis or in good health (not recorded which).

The chain recombines TRBV19 with TRBJ1-5; TRBD1 might be the D (5 bases). Trimming removed 5 bases at V and 6 bases at J, with 14 bases between. CDR3 length: 14 residues. Germline values: CDR1 LNHDA, CDR2 SQIVND (reference sequence). Here the CDR3 DNA reads TGTGCCAGTAGTGGTCAGGGTGTGTCTCAGCCCCAGCATTTT. Protein sequence: CASSGQGVSQPQHF.

This clonotype has ten or more counts. The gene calls are TRBV15 and TRBJ2-2, with D perhaps TRBD1 (5 bases). In germline, CDR1 is LNHNV, CDR2 YYDKDF (reference sequence). The length of the CDR3 is 17 residues. V lost 5 bases and J lost 4, with 20 bases in between. CDR3 nucleotide sequence: TGTGCCACCAGCCCCGGGCTGGGGCGATTGAGCACCGGGGAGCTGTTTTTT. Translated: CATSPGLGRLSTGELFF.

Of note for this clonotype: The final CDR3 position lacks the conserved phenylalanine or tryptophan, pointing to a likely read error. CDR3 DNA sequence: TGTGCCAGCAGTGATGGGGGCTACGAGCAGTACTAC. Its translation is CASSDGGYEQYY. The rearrangement uses TRBV2 and TRBJ2-7; either TRBD1 or TRBD2 may supply D (5 bases each). V dropped 3 bases and J dropped 3 bases, with 6 bases sitting between them. This CDR3 comprises 12 residues. CDR1 and CDR2 from the germline V gene are SNHLY and FYNNEI.

This clonotype was detected only once. A read error may be the cause here, since a much bigger clone is one base away. The rearrangement links TRBV4-2 to TRBJ1-5, with 8 nucleotides matching TRBD1. The V segment lost 3 bases and the J segment 0 bases; nucleotides outside the gene matches: 1. The V gene's germline CDR1 is LGHNA and CDR2 YNFKEQ. The CDR3 is 15 residues long. CDR3 DNA sequence: TGTGCCAGCAGCCAGGACAGGGATAGCAATCAGCCCCAGCATTTT. Translated: CASSQDRDSNQPQHF.

This clonotype was seen more than once but under ten times. Here the CDR3 reads CASSLDSGSTIYEQYF. In DNA, the CDR3 is TGTGCCAGCAGCTTGGATAGCGGGAGTACTATCTACGAGCAGTACTTC. The chain recombines TRBV5-6 with TRBJ2-7; 9 bases line up with TRBD2. Germline-derived CDR1 and CDR2 are SGHDT and YYEEEE. V lost 0 bases and J lost 3; bases outside the gene matches: 7. The CDR3 contains 16 residues.

The V call is TRBV7-2, the J call TRBJ2-4; the D gene is possibly TRBD1 (5 bases). CDR1 SGHTA and CDR2 FQGNSA come from the germline V gene. The V end was cut by 5 bases, the J end by 6 bases, with 17 bases between. The CDR3 runs to 15 residues. CDR3 region: CASSPRVGRTNIQYF. As DNA, the CDR3 is TGTGCCAGCAGCCCTCGGGTGGGGCGCACAAACATTCAGTACTTC. The full variable domain, rest sourced from reference TRBV7-2 and TRBJ2-4, is GAGVSQSPSNKVTEKGKDVELRCDPISGHTALYWYRQSLGQGLEFLIYFQGNSAPDKSGLPSDRFSAERTGGSVSTLTIQRTQQEDSAVYLCASSPRVGRTNIQYFGAGTRLSVL.

This chain joins TRBV19 and TRBJ2-7; possibly TRBD1 for D (6 bases). Germline V gives CDR1 LNHDA, CDR2 SQIVND (reference sequence). V was clipped by 3 bases and J by 0 bases, with 15 bases between them. The CDR3 consists of 16 residues. The CDR3: CASSMVLGDTSYEQYF. As DNA, the CDR3 is TGTGCCAGTAGTATGGTTTTGGGGGACACCTCCTACGAGCAGTACTTC.

This clonotype showed up many times. The V call is TRBV6-5, the J call TRBJ2-1; TRBD2 aligns across 13 bases. Germline V lookup: CDR1 MNHEY, CDR2 SVGAGI. The CDR3 length is 15 residues. J lost 8 bases, V lost 5 bases, and 6 bases had no gene match. The CDR3: CASSKLAGGPHEQFF. The CDR3, as DNA: TGTGCCAGCAGTAAACTAGCGGGGGGGCCCCATGAGCAGTTCTTC.

The chain links TRBV7-2 to TRBJ2-1, with TRBD2 matching over 13 bases. V lost 4 bases to trimming and J lost 7 bases; unmatched junction nucleotides: 7. The germline gives CDR1 SGHTA, CDR2 FQGNSA. The CDR3 runs 16 residues. The CDR3: CASSYSGTSGVNEQFF. The CDR3 DNA follows: TGTGCCAGCAGCTACTCCGGGACTAGCGGGGTAAATGAGCAGTTCTTC. Drawing the rest from reference TRBV7-2 and TRBJ2-1, the complete variable domain is GAGVSQSPSNKVTEKGKDVELRCDPISGHTALYWYRQSLGQGLEFLIYFQGNSAPDKSGLPSDRFSAERTGGSVSTLTIQRTQQEDSAVYLCASSYSGTSGVNEQFFGPGTRLTVL.

This clonotype showed up many times. This chain links TRBV27 with TRBJ2-7; tentative D call: TRBD1 (5 bases). Per germline, CDR1 MNHEY and CDR2 SMNVEV (reference sequence). Trimming removed 3 bases from V and 2 bases from J, with 11 bases in between. The CDR3 spans 14 residues. CDR3 sequence: CASSFAGSTYEQYF. The CDR3 nucleotides are TGTGCCAGCAGTTTCGCAGGGTCAACCTACGAGCAGTACTTC.

This clonotype was seen ten or more times. The genes are TRBV6-1 and TRBJ1-1; 7 bases align to TRBD1. J lost 4 bases, V lost 6 bases, and 5 bases had no gene match. This CDR3 spans 13 amino acids. Germline V lookup: CDR1 MNHNS, CDR2 SASEGT. Here the CDR3 DNA reads TGTGCCAGCAGGAAACAGGGGTCCACTGAAGCTTTCTTT. It encodes CASRKQGSTEAFF.

This clonotype showed up just a few times. The gene calls are TRBV29-1 and TRBJ2-7, with a possible D match to TRBD2 (7 bases). Germline CDR1 is SQVTM and CDR2 is ANQGSEA. Trimming took 4 bases from V and 2 from J, leaving 15 bases between them. The CDR3 is 14 residues long. CDR3 protein: CSVGKRDTAYEQYF. The DNA of the CDR3 is TGCAGCGTTGGAAAGCGGGACACTGCCTACGAGCAGTACTTC.

In this sample, this clonotype turned up many times. DNA for the CDR3: TGTGCCAGCAAGCGGGGCGCCTACAATGAGCAGTTCTTC. Translating it yields CASKRGAYNEQFF. The chain joins TRBV6-4 to TRBJ2-1; the match to TRBD2 covers 7 bases. The germline CDR1 and CDR2 sequences are MRHNA and SNTAGT. The CDR3 has 13 residues. The V gene end was trimmed by 7 bases and the J gene end by 2 bases; junction bases not matched to a gene: 2.

This clonotype was counted many times. The J gene is TRBJ1-2, the V gene TRBV28; 8 positions match TRBD1. Germline V gene sequence: CDR1 MDHEN, CDR2 SYDVKM. J was trimmed by 9 bases and V by 2 bases; bases with no gene match: 17. This CDR3 is 17 amino acids long. The chain's CDR3 is CASSLRVRIGTGRSYTF. The CDR3 DNA reads as TGTGCCAGCAGTTTAAGGGTCCGAATCGGGACAGGCAGGAGCTACACCTTC.

This clonotype was seen at least ten times. The chain has TRBV4-2 and TRBJ1-5; no reliable D call. Deletions cut 0 bases from V and 5 bases from J, with 11 bases between. The CDR3 is made up of 15 amino acids. In germline, CDR1 is LGHNA, CDR2 YNFKEQ. The CDR3 coding sequence is TGTGCCAGCAGCCAAGATGCGGACGGCTATCAGCCCCAGCATTTT. It translates to CASSQDADGYQPQHF.

The chain is built from TRBV14 and TRBJ2-3; possible D gene TRBD2, 7 bases. Trimming took off 1 base at V and 3 bases at J, with 17 bases between the two ends. This CDR3 region has 17 residues. Germline V gene lookup returns CDR1 SGHDN and CDR2 FVKESK. The CDR3 sequence is CASSQAPTGGWTDTQYF. The DNA of the CDR3 is TGTGCCAGCAGCCAAGCTCCCACGGGGGGCTGGACAGATACGCAGTATTTT.

The table lists this clonotype with many counts. The rearrangement joins TRBV4-2 to TRBJ1-1; TRBD1 might be the D (6 bases). This CDR3 is built from 21 residues. Germline V CDR1 and CDR2: LGHNA, YNFKEQ. Trimming took 0 bases from V and 3 from J, leaving 29 bases between them. CDR3 coding DNA: TGTGCCAGCAGCCAAGATCGAGTTAGAGGAGGGGGACACTTGAGTGACACTGAAGCTTTCTTT. Amino acids: CASSQDRVRGGGHLSDTEAFF.

In its sample, this clonotype was seen many times. CDR3 in amino acids: CASSWGTADLWGYTF. CDR3 nucleotides: TGTGCCAGCAGTTGGGGGACAGCCGACCTATGGGGCTACACCTTC. V and J are TRBV12-3 or TRBV12-4 and TRBJ1-2; TRBD1 matches at 7 bases. The ends lost 4 bases at V and 8 bases at J; junction bases unmatched: 13. CDR3 length equals 15 residues.

This clonotype was seen many times. The CDR3, as DNA: TGTGCCAGCTCACCAGACACTGAAGCTTTCTTT. It translates to CASSPDTEAFF. The V and J genes are TRBV18 and TRBJ1-1, with D hard to call. Germline CDR1 is KGHSH and CDR2 is LQKENI. CDR3 length equals 11 residues. Trimming removed 2 bases at V and 3 bases at J, with 1 base between.

This clonotype was picked up many times. The J gene is TRBJ2-7, the V gene TRBV29-1; D may correspond to TRBD1 or TRBD2 (5 bases each). Germline V lookup: CDR1 SQVTM, CDR2 ANQGSEA. Trimming took 6 bases from V and 9 from J, leaving 21 bases between them. This CDR3 has 13 residues. CDR3 loop: CSVLGDDLNRQYF. Here the CDR3 DNA reads TGCAGCGTCCTCGGGGACGATCTGAACCGGCAGTACTTC.

Ten or more counts support this clonotype. The CDR3 loop reads CSARDTTSGDRNEQFF. The CDR3 DNA follows: TGCAGTGCTAGAGATACGACTAGCGGGGATCGGAATGAGCAGTTCTTC. The chain combines TRBV20-1 with TRBJ2-1; 11 nucleotides line up with TRBD2. The CDR3 spans 16 residues. Germline CDR1 DFQATT, CDR2 SNEGSKA (reference sequence). The ends lost 0 bases at V and 7 bases at J; junction bases unmatched: 8.

There are many counts of this clonotype. The V gene is TRBV9, the J gene TRBJ2-1; the D gene could be TRBD1 or TRBD2 (5 bases each). The germline V and J ends were trimmed by 4 bases and 4 bases, with 15 bases remaining between them. Per germline, CDR1 SGDLS and CDR2 YYNGEE. The CDR3 has 15 amino acids. The CDR3: CASSSSTGTYNEQFF. The CDR3 nucleotides read TGTGCCAGCAGCAGTTCGACGGGGACGTACAATGAGCAGTTCTTC.

This clonotype was recorded many times. The chain is built from TRBV11-2 and TRBJ2-3, with 7 bases matching TRBD1. CDR1 is SGHAT, CDR2 FQNNGV, per germline. The CDR3 loop spans 12 amino acids. The trim removed 5 bases at V and 7 bases at J, leaving 3 bases unmatched. CDR3 sequence: CASSTTGYTQYF. In DNA, the CDR3 is TGTGCCAGCAGCACGACAGGGTATACGCAGTATTTT. The full variable domain, rest sourced from reference TRBV11-2 and TRBJ2-3, is EAGVAQSPRYKIIEKRQSVAFWCNPISGHATLYWYQQILGQGPKLLIQFQNNGVVDDSQLPKDRFSAERLKGVDSTLKIQPAKLEDSAVYLCASSTTGYTQYFGPGTRLTVL.

This clonotype appeared many times. V is TRBV12-3 or TRBV12-4 and J is TRBJ2-2; 9 bases fit TRBD1. CDR3 length: 16 residues. V was clipped by 4 bases and J by 1 base; unmatched bases: 4. CDR3 DNA: TGTGCCAGCAGTTCCCTGGACAGGGGGAACACCGGGGAGCTGTTTTTT. Translation: CASSSLDRGNTGELFF.

Ten or more counts support this clonotype. The chain is built from TRBV29-1 and TRBJ1-1; no clear D gene. V lost 6 bases and J 1 base, leaving 3 bases between the germline ends. The germline gives CDR1 SQVTM, CDR2 ANQGSEA. CDR3 length: 10 residues. CDR3 region: CSVENTEAFF. As DNA, the CDR3 is TGCAGCGTGGAGAACACTGAAGCTTTCTTT.

This clonotype was detected many times. The chain has TRBV28 and TRBJ2-7, with TRBD2 as a possible D gene (6 bases). The CDR3 spans 16 residues. The germline CDR1 and CDR2 sequences are MDHEN and SYDVKM. V lost 3 bases and J lost 2, with 17 bases in between. The CDR3 DNA reads TGTGCCAGCAGTTTGTCGAGCCCGGGGGTCCCCTACGAGCAGTACTTC. As protein: CASSLSSPGVPYEQYF.

This clonotype was detected many times. The rearrangement joins TRBV6-1 to TRBJ2-3; 10 bases align to TRBD2. CDR1 and CDR2 from the germline V gene are MNHNS and SASEGT. The trim removed 6 bases at V and 6 bases at J, leaving 12 bases unmatched. The CDR3 has 16 amino acids. The DNA for the CDR3 is TGTGCCAGCAGGAGAGGTAGCGGGGGGTCCAAGGATACGCAGTATTTT. Its protein product is CASRRGSGGSKDTQYF.

The rearrangement joins TRBV11-2 to TRBJ2-7, with 10 bases that match TRBD2. V dropped 3 bases and J dropped 1; count of bases not matched to a gene: 6. The CDR3 has 16 amino acids. Germline values: CDR1 SGHAT, CDR2 FQNNGV. The CDR3 sequence: CASSFDLAGVSYEQYF. The CDR3 DNA reads as TGTGCCAGCAGCTTCGATCTAGCGGGGGTTTCCTACGAGCAGTACTTC.

A few counts support this clonotype. The rearrangement joins TRBV5-6 to TRBJ2-1; TRBD2 matches 10 bases. The length of the CDR3 is 15 residues. V lost 4 bases, J lost 4 bases, and 5 bases stayed unmatched. The V gene's germline CDR1 is SGHDT and CDR2 YYEEEE. The CDR3 protein is CASSNSGGFYNEQFF. CDR3 bases: TGTGCCAGCAGCAATAGCGGGGGGTTTTACAATGAGCAGTTCTTC.